The 16 T cell receptor beta chains presented below share a single source sample, sequenced in a study of post-analysis software for immune sequencing data. The antigens these receptors bind are not known. Each TCR beta cDNA library carried unique molecular identifiers. TCRdb independently ran MiXCR on the PCR reads; one entry per CDR3 protein. The sample consists of about 810,000 distinct CDR3 sequences, around 53% of them appearing once. Study-wide results and caveats: Roughly five TRBV segments appeared more often in patients than in controls, and TRBV5-6, TRBV5-1 and TRBV20-1 were among these.

Sequencing was performed on blood. These receptors all come from a girl aged 10 to 17 with multiple sclerosis.

CDR3: CASSLPMRSTEAFF. Here the CDR3 DNA reads TGCGCCAGCAGCTTGCCGATGCGGAGCACTGAAGCTTTCTTT. The rearrangement links TRBV5-1 to TRBJ1-1; D not certain. The germline V gene has CDR1 SGHRS and CDR2 YFSETQ. Trimming cost V 1 base and J 4 bases, with 11 bases left between them. The CDR3 sequence is 14 residues long.

The chain is built from TRBV12-3 or TRBV12-4 and TRBJ2-1; 11 nucleotides line up with TRBD2. Unmatched junction bases numbered 1, after V lost 6 bases and J lost 9 bases. This CDR3 comprises 12 residues. The CDR3 loop reads CASRLAGAEQFF. In nucleotides, the CDR3 is TGTGCCAGCAGACTAGCGGGGGCTGAGCAGTTCTTC.

Here the CDR3 reads CASSLVWDGQETQYF. DNA for the CDR3: TGTGCCAGCTCCCTAGTCTGGGACGGGCAAGAGACCCAGTACTTC. The gene calls are TRBV18 and TRBJ2-5, with D perhaps given as TRBD1 or TRBD2 (5 bases each). In germline, CDR1 is KGHSH, CDR2 LQKENI. Trimming took 6 bases from V and 2 from J, leaving 16 bases between them. The CDR3 runs 15 residues.

This rearrangement joins TRBV20-1 to TRBJ2-5, with D uncertain. The J call may be in error: the DNA end matches TRBJ2-7 better. This CDR3 comprises 11 residues. Germline V lookup: CDR1 DFQATT, CDR2 SNEGSKA (reference sequence). Here the CDR3 DNA reads TGCAGTGCTCAGCACGACTACGAGCAGTACTTC. It is translated as CSAQHDYEQYF.

The V gene is TRBV10-3, the J gene TRBJ2-3; possible D gene TRBD1, 6 bases. The ends were cut back, 0 bases at V and 4 bases at J, with 14 bases in the middle. The CDR3 has 16 residues. The germline V gene has CDR1 ENHRY and CDR2 SYGVKD. CDR3 loop: CAISESRQGSADTQYF. The CDR3 DNA is TGTGCCATCAGTGAGTCGCGGCAGGGGTCGGCAGATACGCAGTATTTT.

There are a few counts of this clonotype. J is TRBJ2-1 and V is TRBV3-1; D not certain. The CDR3 covers 12 residues. Germline V CDR1 and CDR2: LGHDT, YNNKEL (reference sequence). Trimming took 5 bases from V and 6 from J, leaving 8 bases between them. The CDR3 sequence: CASSNVGNEQFF. The DNA of the CDR3 is TGTGCCAGCAGCAACGTGGGCAATGAGCAGTTCTTC.

This clonotype was seen at least ten times. This chain joins TRBV27 and TRBJ2-5; tentative D call: TRBD2 (6 bases). CDR3 length equals 13 residues. The germline CDR1 and CDR2 sequences are MNHEY and SMNVEV (reference sequence). V shed 0 bases and J shed 5 bases, with 7 bases lying between them. The CDR3 protein is CASSLSRGETQYF. CDR3 DNA sequence: TGTGCCAGCAGTTTATCTCGGGGGGAGACCCAGTACTTC.

The chain combines TRBV6-2 or TRBV6-3 with TRBJ1-5; TRBD1 might be the D (5 bases). CDR1 is MNHEY and CDR2 is SVGEGT in the germline V gene. V lost 8 bases, J lost 5 bases, and 13 bases lay in between. The CDR3 is 13 amino acids. The CDR3 DNA follows: TGTGCCAGCTTGAGGGGTCCCGATCAGCCCCAGCATTTT. It yields the protein CASLRGPDQPQHF.

The sample holds one count of this clonotype. The chain is built from TRBV19 and TRBJ2-7, with D maybe TRBD2 (5 bases). There are 13 residues in the CDR3. Germline V CDR1 and CDR2: LNHDA, SQIVND (reference sequence). V was pared by 9 bases and J by 3 bases, with 15 bases between. The CDR3 here is CASRSGLNYEQYF. Written as DNA, the CDR3 is TGTGCCAGCAGAAGCGGACTGAACTACGAGCAGTACTTC.

This rearrangement joins TRBV12-3 or TRBV12-4 to TRBJ2-1; 7 positions agree with TRBD2. This CDR3 contains 16 residues. V was clipped by 5 bases and J by 1 base; unmatched bases: 8. The CDR3 nucleotides read TGTGCCAGCAGTCTGATGCCGGGGGGATCCTACAATGAGCAGTTCTTC. Amino acid sequence: CASSLMPGGSYNEQFF.

V is TRBV7-8 and J is TRBJ1-1; a weak D match, TRBD1 (6 bases). V lost 5 bases to trimming and J lost 0 bases, with 13 bases between them. CDR1 and CDR2 (germline): SGHVS, FQNEAQ. The CDR3 consists of 15 residues. CDR3 sequence reads: CASSPSRGLNTEAFF. The CDR3 nucleotides read TGTGCCAGCAGCCCATCGAGGGGGTTGAACACTGAAGCTTTCTTT.

The chain recombines TRBV15 with TRBJ2-4, with 10 bases lining up with TRBD1. The CDR3 is 20 amino acids. Germline V gene sequence: CDR1 LNHNV, CDR2 YYDKDF (reference sequence). Trimming took 1 base from V and 1 from J; bases not matched to a gene: 13. Here the CDR3 DNA reads TGTGCCACCAGCAGAGGAGGGGGGACAGGGGTGACTTGGGCCAAAAACATTCAGTACTTC. As protein: CATSRGGGTGVTWAKNIQYF.

Only one count was recorded for this clonotype. The chain couples TRBV16 to TRBJ2-7; D uncertain. The V end lost 4 bases, the J end lost 4 bases, and 11 bases lay between the germline ends. This CDR3 spans 13 amino acids. Germline V gene sequence: CDR1 KGHSY, CDR2 FQNENV. This chain's CDR3 is CASSPNGDYEQYF. DNA for the CDR3: TGTGCCAGCAGCCCCAATGGGGATTACGAGCAGTACTTC. Complete variable domain (other parts from reference TRBV16 and TRBJ2-7): GEEVAQTPKHLVRGEGQKAKLYCAPIKGHSYVFWYQQVLKNEFKFLISFQNENVFDETGMPKERFSAKCLPNSPCSLEIQATKLEDSAVYFCASSPNGDYEQYFGPGTRLTVT.

This clonotype came up a few times. V gene TRBV20-1 combines with J gene TRBJ1-1; a weak D match, TRBD1 (5 bases). CDR3 length: 14 residues. Germline V gene sequence: CDR1 DFQATT, CDR2 SNEGSKA (reference sequence). Trimming cost V 4 bases and J 14 bases, with 26 bases left between them. CDR3 region: CSANTGGVYNEQFF. The CDR3 DNA sequence: TGCAGTGCTAATACGGGAGGGGTTTACAATGAGCAGTTCTTT.

This clonotype has a handful of counts. This sequence joins TRBV20-1 and TRBJ2-1, with 10 bases lining up with TRBD1. Germline loops: CDR1 DFQATT, CDR2 SNEGSKA (reference sequence). J lost 8 bases, V lost 6 bases, and 4 bases had no gene match. This CDR3 is 12 amino acids long. The CDR3 DNA follows: TGCAGTGCGGACAGGGGGGGGCATGAGCAGTTCTTC. This codes for CSADRGGHEQFF.

The V and J genes are TRBV20-1 and TRBJ2-1, with 12 bases fitting TRBD2. The CDR3 sequence is 16 residues long. Germline lookup yields CDR1 DFQATT and CDR2 SNEGSKA (reference sequence). V shed 1 base and J 3 bases; nucleotides not matched to a gene: 4. CDR3 in DNA: TGCAGTGCTAGAGCCCGGACTAGCGGGATCTACAATGAGCAGTTCTTC. Amino acids: CSARARTSGIYNEQFF.